This is a list of T cell receptor beta chains from one sample in a study of vaccination and CD4 T cells after COVID-19. TCRdb re-called the PCR reads with MiXCR, one entry per CDR3 protein. The profile covers 2,500 or so distinct CDR3 sequences, with 15% to 20% appearing a single time and roughly 27% taken by the ten largest. These receptors' targets are unknown. The specimen was CD4+ T cells from blood, cultured in vitro. These receptors all come from a human donor in good health. CDR3s include the opening cysteine and the closing phenylalanine or tryptophan. Fields, in order: CDR3 length, D gene, V gene, J gene, clone size, CDR3 DNA, CDR3 protein. The D gene is left open where the match is weak. Not all rows give a size; the values are once, few, many and, for expanded clones, a class.

>15|.|TRBV20-1|TRBJ1-6|medium-sized
TGCAGTGCTAGAGCTTATCAGATCCTTAATTCACCCCTCCACTTT
CSARAYQILNSPLHF
>16|.|TRBV30|TRBJ2-2|few
TGTGCCTGGAGCCGGGGCACCAGACTGAACACCGGGGAGCTGTTTTTT
CAWSRGTRLNTGELFF
>14|TRBD1|TRBV5-4|TRBJ2-2|few
TGTGCCAGCAGCTCTAAGGGGGCAGGCGGGGAGCTGTTTTTT
CASSSKGAGGELFF
>15|TRBD2|TRBV20-1|TRBJ2-3|medium-sized
TGCAGTGCTAGATTTGCTAGCGGGAGTGGAGATACGCAGTATTTT
CSARFASGSGDTQYF
>11|.|TRBV29-1|TRBJ1-1|few
TGCAGCGTTGAACACAACACTGAAGCTTTCTTT
CSVEHNTEAFF
>16|TRBD2|TRBV6-5|TRBJ2-5|few
TGTGCCAGCAGTTACCCTAGCGGGGGGTCCAGAGAGACCCAGTACTTC
CASSYPSGGSRETQYF
>16|TRBD2|TRBV7-2|TRBJ2-6|few
TGTGCCAGCAGCCGAAACGGGGGGGCCGGGGCCAACGTCCTGACTTTC
CASSRNGGAGANVLTF
>14|.|TRBV12-3/TRBV12-4|TRBJ1-5|.
TGTGCCAGCAGTTTTCGGGGGGGCAATCAGCCCCAGCATTTT
CASSFRGGNQPQHF
>13|.|TRBV7-2|TRBJ2-5|few
TGTGCCAGCAGCTTAGCGGGCCCGGGGGCCGAGTACTTC
CASSLAGPGAEYF
>15|.|TRBV7-8|TRBJ2-2|.
TGTGCCAGCACCCCCGAACAAACGAGCACCGGGGAGCTGTTTTTT
CASTPEQTSTGELFF
>14|.|TRBV2|TRBJ2-3|few
TGTGCCAGCATCCCCTTGCGGGGTGCAGATACGCAGTATTTT
CASIPLRGADTQYF
>12|.|TRBV24-1|TRBJ2-1|few
TGTGCCACCAGTGCCTTCCCCAATGAGCAGTTCTTC
CATSAFPNEQFF
>13|TRBD1|TRBV4-1|TRBJ1-1|.
TGCGCCAGCAGCCGAGGGGGCGTTACTGAAGCTTTCTTT
CASSRGGVTEAFF
>15|.|TRBV19|TRBJ1-5|medium-sized
TGTGCCAGTACGCCTACAGGGCAGGGTAGTCAGCCCCAGCATTTT
CASTPTGQGSQPQHF
>13|.|TRBV5-1|TRBJ1-2|few
TGCGCCAGCAGCTCGCTTGAGGGGTTCGGCTACACCTTC
CASSSLEGFGYTF
>13|.|TRBV7-9|TRBJ2-5|.
TGTGCCAGCAGCTTAGGGATCGGAGAGACCCAGTACTTC
CASSLGIGETQYF
>16|.|TRBV10-1|TRBJ2-2|few
TGCGCCAGCAGTGAGTCCCCGCATCGAACAGCCGGGGAGCTGTTTTTT
CASSESPHRTAGELFF
>17|TRBD1|TRBV12-3/TRBV12-4|TRBJ1-2|.
TGTGCCAGCAGTCCCGGGGGACAGGGGATTATCGACTATGGCTACACCTTC
CASSPGGQGIIDYGYTF
>16|TRBD1|TRBV2|TRBJ2-2|.
TGTGCCAGCAGTGAAGAACAGGGGGCGAACACCGGGGAGCTGTTTTTT
CASSEEQGANTGELFF
>13|TRBD1|TRBV27|TRBJ2-6|few
TGTGCCAGCAGTTTATGGGACAGCAACGTCCTGACTTTC
CASSLWDSNVLTF
>15|.|TRBV20-1|TRBJ2-1|few
TGCAGTGCTAGAGAAAGGGGGAGACCGGGGAATGAGCAGTTCTTC
CSARERGRPGNEQFF
>13|TRBD2|TRBV30|TRBJ2-5|.
TGTGCCTGGAGTCGACTAGCGGGAGAGACCCAGTACTTC
CAWSRLAGETQYF
>13|.|TRBV19|TRBJ2-2|.
TGTGCCAGATACAGGGTTAACACCGGGGAGCTGTTTTTT
CARYRVNTGELFF